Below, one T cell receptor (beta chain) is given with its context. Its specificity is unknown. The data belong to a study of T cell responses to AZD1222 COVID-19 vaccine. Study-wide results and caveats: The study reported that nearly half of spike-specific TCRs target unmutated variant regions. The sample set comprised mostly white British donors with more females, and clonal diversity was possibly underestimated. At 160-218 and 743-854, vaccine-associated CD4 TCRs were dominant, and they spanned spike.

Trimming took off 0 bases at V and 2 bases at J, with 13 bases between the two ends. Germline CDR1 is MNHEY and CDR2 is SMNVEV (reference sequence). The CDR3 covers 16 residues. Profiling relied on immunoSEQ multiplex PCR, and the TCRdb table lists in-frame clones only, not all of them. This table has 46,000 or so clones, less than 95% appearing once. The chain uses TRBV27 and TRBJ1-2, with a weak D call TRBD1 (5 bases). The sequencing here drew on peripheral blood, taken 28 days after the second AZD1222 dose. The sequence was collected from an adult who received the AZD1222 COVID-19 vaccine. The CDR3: CASSLSSRGGNYGYTF. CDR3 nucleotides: TGTGCCAGCAGTTTATCGAGTAGGGGCGGGAACTATGGCTACACCTTC.